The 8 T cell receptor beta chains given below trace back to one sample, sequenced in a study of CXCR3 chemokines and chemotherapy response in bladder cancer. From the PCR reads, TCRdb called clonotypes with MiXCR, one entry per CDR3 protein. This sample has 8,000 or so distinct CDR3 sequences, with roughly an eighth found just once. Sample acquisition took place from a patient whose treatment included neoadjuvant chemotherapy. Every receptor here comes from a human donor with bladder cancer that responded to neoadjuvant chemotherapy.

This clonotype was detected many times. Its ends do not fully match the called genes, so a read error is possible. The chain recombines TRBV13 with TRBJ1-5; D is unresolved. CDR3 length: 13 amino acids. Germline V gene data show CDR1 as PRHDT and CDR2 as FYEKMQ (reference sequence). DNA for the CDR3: TGTGCCAGCAGCTTAGGTACGAGTCAGGCCCAGCATTTT. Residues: CASSLGTSQAQHF.

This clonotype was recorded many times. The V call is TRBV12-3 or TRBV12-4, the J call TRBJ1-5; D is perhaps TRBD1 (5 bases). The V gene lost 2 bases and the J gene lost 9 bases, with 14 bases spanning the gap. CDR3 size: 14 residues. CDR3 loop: CASSLQGKGGPQHF. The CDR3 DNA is TGTGCCAGCAGTTTACAGGGAAAGGGCGGGCCCCAGCATTTT.

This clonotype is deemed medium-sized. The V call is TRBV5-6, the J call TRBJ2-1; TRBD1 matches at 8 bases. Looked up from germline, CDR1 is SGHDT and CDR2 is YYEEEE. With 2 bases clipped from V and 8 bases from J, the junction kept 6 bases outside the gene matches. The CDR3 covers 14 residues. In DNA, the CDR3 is TGTGCCAGCAGCTTCGTTGCAGGGGGCCATGAGCAGTTCTTC. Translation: CASSFVAGGHEQFF. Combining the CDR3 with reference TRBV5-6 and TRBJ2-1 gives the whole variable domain DAGVTQSPTHLIKTRGQQVTLRCSPKSGHDTVSWYQQALGQGPQFIFQYYEEEERQRGNFPDRFSGHQFPNYSSELNVNALLLGDSALYLCASSFVAGGHEQFFGPGTRLTVL.

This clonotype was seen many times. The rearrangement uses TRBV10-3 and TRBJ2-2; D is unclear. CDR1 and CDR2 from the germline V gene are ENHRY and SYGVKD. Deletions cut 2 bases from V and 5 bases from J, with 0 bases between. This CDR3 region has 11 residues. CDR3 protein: CAISETGELFF. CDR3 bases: TGTGCCATCAGTGAGACCGGGGAGCTGTTTTTT.

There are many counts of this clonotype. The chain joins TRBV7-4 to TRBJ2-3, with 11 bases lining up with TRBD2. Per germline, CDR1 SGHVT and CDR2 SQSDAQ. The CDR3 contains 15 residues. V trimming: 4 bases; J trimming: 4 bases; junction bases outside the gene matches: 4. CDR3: CASSSLAGGPDTQYF. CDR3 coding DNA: TGTGCCAGCAGCTCATTAGCGGGGGGGCCAGATACGCAGTATTTT.

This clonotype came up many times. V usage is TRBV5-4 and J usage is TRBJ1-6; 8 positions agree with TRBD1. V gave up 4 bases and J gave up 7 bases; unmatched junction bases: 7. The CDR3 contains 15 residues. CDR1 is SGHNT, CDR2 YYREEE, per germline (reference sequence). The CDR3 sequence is CASSRGDRGNSPLHF. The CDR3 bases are TGTGCCAGCAGCAGGGGAGACAGGGGCAATTCACCCCTCCACTTT.

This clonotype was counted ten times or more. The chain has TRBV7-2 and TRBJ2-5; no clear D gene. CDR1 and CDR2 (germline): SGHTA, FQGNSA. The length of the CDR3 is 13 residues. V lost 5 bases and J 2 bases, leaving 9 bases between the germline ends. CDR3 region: CASSLGSQETQYF. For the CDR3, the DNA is TGTGCCAGCAGCCTCGGGTCTCAAGAGACCCAGTACTTC.

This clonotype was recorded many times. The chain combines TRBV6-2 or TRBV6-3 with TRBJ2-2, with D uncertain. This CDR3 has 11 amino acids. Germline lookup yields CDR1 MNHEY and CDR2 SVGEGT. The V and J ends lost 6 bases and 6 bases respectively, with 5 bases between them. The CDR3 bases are TGTGCCAGCAGAGATCCCGGGGAGCTGTTTTTT. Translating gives CASRDPGELFF.